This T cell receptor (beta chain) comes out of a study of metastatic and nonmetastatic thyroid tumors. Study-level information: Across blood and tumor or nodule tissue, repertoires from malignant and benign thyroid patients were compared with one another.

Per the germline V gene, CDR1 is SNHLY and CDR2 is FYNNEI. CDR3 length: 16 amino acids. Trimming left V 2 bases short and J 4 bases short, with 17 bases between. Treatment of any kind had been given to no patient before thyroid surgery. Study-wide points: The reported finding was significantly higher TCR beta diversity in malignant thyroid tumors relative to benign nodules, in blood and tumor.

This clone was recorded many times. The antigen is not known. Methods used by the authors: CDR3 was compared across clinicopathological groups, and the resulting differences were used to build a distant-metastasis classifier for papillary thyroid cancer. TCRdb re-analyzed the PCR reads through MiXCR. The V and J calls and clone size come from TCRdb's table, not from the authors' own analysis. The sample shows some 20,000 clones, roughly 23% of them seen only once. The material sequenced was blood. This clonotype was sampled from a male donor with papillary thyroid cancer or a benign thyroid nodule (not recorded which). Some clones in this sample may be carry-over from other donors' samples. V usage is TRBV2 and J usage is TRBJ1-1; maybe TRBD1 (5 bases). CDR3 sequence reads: CASSENGRAKGTEAFF. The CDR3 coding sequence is TGTGCCAGCAGTGAAAACGGCAGGGCAAAAGGCACTGAAGCTTTCTTT.